This TCR beta chain was sequenced for a study of spatial heterogeneity in lung cancer (dated by TCRdb to the late 2010s). A note on the overall study: Beta-chain transcripts were consistently detected in greater numbers than alpha-chain transcripts, which likely reflects a higher abundance of beta-chain transcripts. In the raw uncorrected reads, each unique combination of TCR and UMI appeared on average more than ten times. The study quantitatively compared TCR alpha and beta repertoires across multiple tumor regions, matched nontumor lung and blood in non-small cell lung cancer. TCR repertoire features were related to nonsynonymous mutation counts determined by whole-exome sequencing of tumor tissue. At surgery, hundreds of tumor regions, approximately 64 matched nontumor lung samples and 56 PBMC samples were TCR-sequenced for both alpha and beta chains.

Library prep was done by 5' RACE. Sequencing used a NextSeq 500. To allow correction of PCR and sequencing errors, the TCR library protocol tagged every TCR cDNA molecule with a unique molecular identifier. The original methods were these. Decombinator tools were used for TCR identification, UMI-based error correction and CDR3 extraction. TCRs above a frequency of 2 per 1,000, corresponding to the top 1% of the tumor frequency distribution, were defined as expanded. Rényi diversity was computed with the R vegan package after subsampling each repertoire 100 times to 5,000 TCRs. To build CDR3 similarity networks, amino acid triplet string-kernel similarity was used, and CDR3s were connected when their pairwise similarity was above 0.82. TCRdb reprocessing: public reads trimmed at Q25 with fastp, clones called with MiXCR, in-frame beta chains kept. Each entry is one CDR3 protein sequence, shown with its most common DNA and genes. TCRdb's processing, not the study's, gives the V and J calls here. Here the sample has approximately 9,000 distinct CDR3 sequences; 4% to 5% occur a single time. Approximately 28% of the sample comes from the top ten.

The sample's time point label, in plain terms: sample taken at primary tumor resection. Whole RNA extracted from tumor and nontumor lung tissue, or from cryopreserved PBMC samples, was used for TCR sequencing without cell sorting. The donors were more than 60 patients from the lung TRACERx cohort who had early-stage, untreated non-small cell lung cancer. Only patients for whom sufficient RNA was available from at least two tumor regions were selected for TCR sequencing. This clonotype was detected ten times or more. Which antigen it targets is not known. Base qualities are not at hand, and no much larger clone is one base apart. This beta chain turned up in a library designed for alpha chains; as an off-target read, its abundance says little. Overall study outcomes, separate from this receptor: Ubiquitous expanded tumor TCRs showed up in blood more often at tumor resection than at routine follow-up. Additional single-cell paired TCR alpha and beta sequencing was considered necessary to confirm, at a functional level, the hypothesis that regional TCRs recognize regional mutations.

The V end loses 5 bases and the J end loses 4 bases, and a stretch of 15 bases separates them. The CDR3 numbers 15 residues from cysteine through phenylalanine. The only DNA kept is the CDR3, 45 bases in frame from the first base. The germline V gene (reference sequence) sets CDR1 to SEHNR and CDR2 to FQNEAQ. The sequence joins TRBV7-9 to TRBJ2-1, with a weak D call of TRBD1 (5 bases match). Sequences were derived from PBMCs, sampled at surgery. The source of this sequence is a male donor with early-stage non-small cell lung cancer. The nucleotide sequence reads TGTGCCAGCAGCGTAGGGGCAGCCAAATACAATGAGCAGTTCTTC. This codes for CASSVGAAKYNEQFF. Outside the CDR3, residues come from the reference TRBV7-9 and TRBJ2-1 proteins, so the full variable domain is: DTGVSQNPRHKITKRGQNVTFRCDPISEHNRLYWYRQTLGQGPEFLTYFQNEAQLEKSRLLSDRFSAERPKGSFSTLEIQRTEQGDSAMYLCASSVGAAKYNEQFFGPGTRLTVL.